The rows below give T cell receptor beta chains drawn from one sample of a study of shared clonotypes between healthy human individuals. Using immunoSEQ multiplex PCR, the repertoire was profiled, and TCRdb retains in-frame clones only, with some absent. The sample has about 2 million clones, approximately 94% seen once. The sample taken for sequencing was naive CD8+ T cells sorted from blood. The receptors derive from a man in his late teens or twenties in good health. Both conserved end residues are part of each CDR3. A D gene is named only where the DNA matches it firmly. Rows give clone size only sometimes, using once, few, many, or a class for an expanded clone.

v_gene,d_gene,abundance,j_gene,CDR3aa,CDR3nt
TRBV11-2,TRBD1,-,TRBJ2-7,CASSPGQGDTYEQYF,TGTGCCAGCAGCCCAGGACAGGGTGATACCTACGAGCAGTACTTC
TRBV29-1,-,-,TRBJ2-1,CSVEPRTAPGRRGYNEQFF,TGCAGCGTTGAACCTAGGACAGCCCCAGGGCGGAGGGGCTACAATGAGCAGTTCTTC
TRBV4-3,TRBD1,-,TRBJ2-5,CASSQGVGQGAGETQYF,TGCGCCAGCAGCCAAGGGGTTGGTCAGGGGGCCGGGGAGACCCAGTACTTC
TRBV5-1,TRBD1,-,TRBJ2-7,CASSPEGTGAYEQYF,TGCGCCAGCAGCCCGGAGGGGACAGGGGCCTACGAGCAGTACTTC
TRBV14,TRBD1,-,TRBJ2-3,CASSQPQGAMGTDTQYF,TGTGCCAGCAGCCAACCACAGGGGGCTATGGGCACAGATACGCAGTATTTT
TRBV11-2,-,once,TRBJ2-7,CASSFPPSYEQYF,TGTGCCAGCAGCTTTCCACCCAGCTACGAGCAGTACTTC
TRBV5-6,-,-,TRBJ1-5,CASSFSTGVGNQPQHF,TGTGCCAGCAGCTTCTCTACGGGAGTTGGCAATCAGCCCCAGCATTTT
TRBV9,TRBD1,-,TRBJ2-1,CASSKPGTDIYNEQFF,TGTGCCAGCAGCAAGCCCGGGACAGACATATACAATGAGCAGTTCTTC
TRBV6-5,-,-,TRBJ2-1,CASSLDSSSYNEQFF,TGTGCCAGCAGTCTTGACTCTAGCTCCTACAATGAGCAGTTCTTC
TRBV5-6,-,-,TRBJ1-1,CASSGGIGVPEAFF,TGTGCCAGCAGCGGGGGTATAGGCGTCCCTGAAGCTTTCTTT
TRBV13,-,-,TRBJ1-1,CASSSRGVNTEAFF,TGTGCCAGCAGCTCCCGGGGGGTAAACACTGAAGCTTTCTTT
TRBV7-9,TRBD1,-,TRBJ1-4,CATGQGAEKLFF,TGTGCCACCGGACAGGGTGCGGAAAAACTGTTTTTT
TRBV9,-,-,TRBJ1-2,CASSADPRDYGYTF,TGTGCCAGCAGCGCGGACCCCAGGGACTATGGCTACACCTTC
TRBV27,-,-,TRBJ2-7,CASSLYGGEGYEQYF,TGTGCCAGCAGTTTATACGGCGGGGAAGGGTACGAGCAGTACTTC
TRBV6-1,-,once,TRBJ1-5,CASSEVARPQHF,TGTGCCAGCAGTGAAGTCGCCCGGCCCCAGCATTTT
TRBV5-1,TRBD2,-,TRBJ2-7,CASSLGAGEVYEQYF,TGCGCCAGCAGCTTGGGAGCGGGAGAGGTCTACGAGCAGTACTTC
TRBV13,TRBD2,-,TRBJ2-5,CASSSLSAGVEETQYF,TGTGCCAGCAGCTCCCTTTCAGCGGGAGTAGAAGAGACCCAGTACTTC
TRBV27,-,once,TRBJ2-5,CASSFGGAGETQYF,TGTGCCAGCAGTTTTGGGGGGGCCGGGGAGACCCAGTACTTC
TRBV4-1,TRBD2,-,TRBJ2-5,CASSQLAGGPETQYF,TGCGCCAGCAGCCAACTAGCGGGGGGACCAGAGACCCAGTACTTC
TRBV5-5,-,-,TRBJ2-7,CASSPRPETYIYEQYF,TGTGCCAGCAGCCCCCGCCCCGAGACATATATCTACGAGCAGTACTTC
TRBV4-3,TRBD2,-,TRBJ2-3,CASSQVAGLARPDTQYF,TGCGCCAGCAGCCAAGTAGCGGGACTAGCCAGACCAGATACGCAGTATTTT
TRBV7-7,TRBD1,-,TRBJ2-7,CASSPLTGTGPYEQYF,TGTGCTAGCAGCCCTTTGACCGGGACAGGGCCCTACGAGCAGTACTTC
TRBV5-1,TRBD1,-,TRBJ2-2,CASSLATRTGNTGELFF,TGCGCCAGCAGCTTGGCAACTCGGACAGGGAACACCGGGGAGCTGTTTTTT
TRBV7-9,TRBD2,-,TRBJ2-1,CASSLGAGEQFF,TGTGCCAGCAGCTTGGGAGCGGGGGAGCAGTTCTTC
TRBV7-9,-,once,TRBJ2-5,CASSLGDGWEQETQYF,TGTGCCAGCAGCTTAGGTGACGGATGGGAACAAGAGACCCAGTACTTC
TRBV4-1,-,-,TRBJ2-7,CASSQDLPQGSSYEQYF,TGCGCCAGCAGCCAAGATCTCCCCCAGGGCAGCTCCTACGAGCAGTACTTC
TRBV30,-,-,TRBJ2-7,CAWSPLDSYEQYF,TGTGCCTGGAGCCCCCTCGACTCCTACGAGCAGTACTTC
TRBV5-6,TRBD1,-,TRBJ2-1,CASSQIGTGGTYNEQFF,TGTGCCAGCAGCCAAATAGGGACAGGGGGAACCTACAATGAGCAGTTCTTC
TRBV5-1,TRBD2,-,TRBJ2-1,CASSLVGSGVYNEQFF,TGCGCCAGCAGCTTGGTGGGTAGCGGGGTCTACAATGAGCAGTTCTTC
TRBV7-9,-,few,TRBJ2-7,CASSLVSSYEQYF,TGTGCCAGCAGCTTAGTCTCCTCCTACGAGCAGTACTTC
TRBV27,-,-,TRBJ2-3,CASSHTQGTDTQYF,TGTGCCAGCAGTCACACCCAGGGAACAGATACGCAGTATTTT
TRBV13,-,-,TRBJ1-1,CASSLSRGGAEAFF,TGTGCCAGCAGCTTATCAAGGGGCGGCGCTGAAGCTTTCTTT
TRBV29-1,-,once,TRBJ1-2,CSVEHLNYGYTF,TGCAGCGTTGAGCATCTTAACTATGGCTACACCTTC
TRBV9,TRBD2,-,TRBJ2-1,CASSVEAGVGGYNEQFF,TGTGCCAGCAGCGTAGAAGCGGGAGTTGGGGGTTACAATGAGCAGTTCTTC
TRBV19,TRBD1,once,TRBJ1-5,CASNGGTGVPNQPQHF,TGTGCCAGTAACGGGGGGACAGGGGTTCCCAATCAGCCCCAGCATTTT
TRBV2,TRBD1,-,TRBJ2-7,CASSELGTGPHEQYF,TGTGCCAGCAGTGAACTGGGGACAGGGCCTCACGAGCAGTACTTC
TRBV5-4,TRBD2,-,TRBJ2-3,CASSGGLAGGPGDTQYF,TGTGCCAGCAGCGGGGGACTAGCGGGGGGCCCTGGAGATACGCAGTATTTT
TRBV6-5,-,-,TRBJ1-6,CASSYSYGPNSPLHF,TGTGCCAGCAGTTACTCGTACGGCCCAAATTCACCCCTCCACTTT
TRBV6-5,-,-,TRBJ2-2,CASSYSADPGELFF,TGTGCCAGCAGTTACTCAGCAGACCCCGGGGAGCTGTTTTTT
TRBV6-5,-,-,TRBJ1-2,CASSYSWEGPGYTF,TGTGCCAGCAGTTACTCGTGGGAGGGACCGGGCTACACCTTC
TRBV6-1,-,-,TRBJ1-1,CASSEAPPGNTEAFF,TGTGCCAGCAGTGAAGCCCCCCCTGGCAACACTGAAGCTTTCTTT
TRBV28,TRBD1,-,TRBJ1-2,CASSLSPGGSYGYTF,TGTGCCAGCAGTTTAAGTCCAGGGGGCAGCTATGGCTACACCTTC
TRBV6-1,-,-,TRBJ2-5,CASSEFRPGKETQYF,TGTGCCAGCAGTGAATTTCGGCCAGGTAAAGAGACCCAGTACTTC
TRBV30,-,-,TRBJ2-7,CAWGRGFYEQYF,TGTGCCTGGGGCAGGGGCTTCTACGAGCAGTACTTC
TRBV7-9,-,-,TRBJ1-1,CASSWGAGMNTEAFF,TGTGCCAGCAGTTGGGGGGCAGGGATGAACACTGAAGCTTTCTTT
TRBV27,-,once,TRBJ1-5,CASRAGFGQPQHF,TGTGCCAGCAGGGCGGGGTTCGGTCAGCCCCAGCATTTT
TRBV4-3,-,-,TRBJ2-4,CASSQDDGLAKNIQYF,TGCGCCAGCAGCCAAGACGACGGTCTAGCCAAAAACATTCAGTACTTC
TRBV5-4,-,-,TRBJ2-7,CASSSGFVDEQYF,TGTGCCAGCAGCTCGGGATTTGTGGACGAGCAGTACTTC
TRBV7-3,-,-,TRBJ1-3,CASSLDGSGNTIYF,TGTGCCAGCAGCTTAGACGGCTCTGGAAACACCATATATTTT
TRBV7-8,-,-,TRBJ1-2,CASSLDSLYGYTF,TGTGCCAGCAGCTTAGACAGCCTCTATGGCTACACCTTC
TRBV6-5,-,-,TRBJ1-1,CASSYSLSQNTEAFF,TGTGCCAGCAGTTACTCCCTCTCCCAGAACACTGAAGCTTTCTTT